This TCR beta chain originates from a study of cytomegalovirus exposure and HLA in healthy donors. Study-wide results and caveats: A later analysis found common viral pathogens apparently linked to several of the most significant clusters.

Donors were nominally healthy when sampled, though unrecorded immune exposures were likely. The PCR contained 60 Vbeta and 13 Jbeta primers. Sequenced by immunoSEQ multiplex PCR; TCRdb stores in-frame clones only, minus some. Counted here are 100,000 to 150,000 clones, roughly four fifths occurring once; the ten biggest clones make up 5.9%. Concerning this clone itself: Its antigen is unidentified.

Trimming shortened V by 2 bases and J by 5 bases, and 10 bases separated the two germline ends. CDR1 and CDR2 (germline): MNHEY, SMNVEV (reference sequence). This CDR3 is built from 14 residues. Sample: PBMCs. The sequence was collected from a woman aged 40 to 50 in good health and CMV-seropositive. V and J are TRBV27 and TRBJ2-1; no definite D call. The CDR3 region has the DNA TGTGCCAGCAGTTTAGTGGTCGGTAACAATGAGCAGTTCTTC. Residues: CASSLVVGNNEQFF.